This T cell receptor (beta chain) was sequenced in a study of blood T cell repertoires in COVID-19 (dated by TCRdb to between 2020 and 2021). Study-wide context: Samples covering the acute and convalescent phases of COVID-19 were provided by collaborators in the United States, Italy and Spain. A freely available public database, intended as a resource for researchers studying the immune response to SARS-CoV-2, is where the repertoires were released. The prospective study material was composed of cDNA or gDNA derived from T cells, B-cell-depleted T cells, or PBMCs. The samples were drawn from two sources: the first 160 participants of the ongoing ImmuneRACE study, and 1,000 to 1,500 subjects contributed by 6 global collaborators. Deeply sampled blood TCRbeta repertoires from subjects exposed to, actively infected with, or recovered from COVID-19 were included in the dataset. Where HLA class I and class II types were available, the types were taken from metadata supplied by the sample provider, not from assay-based typing. Nearly every sample came with metadata listing a de-identified subject ID, COVID-19 status, age in years and sex. General study outcomes and caveats: The amount of clinical and demographic metadata varied by source and participant and was provided uncurated.

Including the terminal cysteine and phenylalanine, the CDR3 comprises 13 residues. The entry retains the CDR3 DNA only, 39 bases that are in frame from base 1. Trimming at the junction amounts to 3 bases on V and 1 base on J, and the germline ends lie 8 bases apart. CDR1 and CDR2 (SGDLS, YYNGEE) derive from the germline V gene. A note on this clone: Its antigen remains undetermined. Per-base qualities were not stored, and no clone one base away is much larger.

TCRbeta CDR3 regions were amplified from genomic DNA by means of the immunoSEQ Assay, a bias-controlled multiplex PCR. As for the authors' bioinformatics: The number of nucleated cells in each sample was estimated by amplification of reference gene primers within the assay. Sequence reads were collapsed and filtered to measure the absolute abundance of every unique TCRbeta CDR3 rearrangement. For each sample, productive Simpson clonality was calculated as the square root of Simpson's diversity index across productive rearrangements. TCRdb obtained this table from immuneACCESS and retained in-frame rearrangements with V and J assigned. These tables miss some clones; where compared with another copy, unresolved V genes account for less than half of the shortfall, and the remainder is unexplained. V, J and clone size are taken as reported in that table, and D and trimming were inferred from the DNA itself. Here the sample has around 13,000 clones; roughly 88% occur a single time. Together, the top ten hold 25% to 35% of the sample.

Each collaborating institution followed its own protocols to collect whole blood in K2EDTA tubes. Collaborator samples were shipped for TCRbeta analysis as frozen whole blood, isolated PBMCs, or DNA extracted from either sample type. Specimen: peripheral blood. The chain was built from TRBV9 and TRBJ2-7; perhaps TRBD2 is the D gene, with 6 bases matching. This TCR was recovered from a human donor in a cohort sampled during active COVID-19. The encoded CDR3 is CASSAAGSYEQYF. Read as DNA, the sequence is TGTGCCAGCAGCGCTGCGGGATCCTACGAGCAGTACTTC.